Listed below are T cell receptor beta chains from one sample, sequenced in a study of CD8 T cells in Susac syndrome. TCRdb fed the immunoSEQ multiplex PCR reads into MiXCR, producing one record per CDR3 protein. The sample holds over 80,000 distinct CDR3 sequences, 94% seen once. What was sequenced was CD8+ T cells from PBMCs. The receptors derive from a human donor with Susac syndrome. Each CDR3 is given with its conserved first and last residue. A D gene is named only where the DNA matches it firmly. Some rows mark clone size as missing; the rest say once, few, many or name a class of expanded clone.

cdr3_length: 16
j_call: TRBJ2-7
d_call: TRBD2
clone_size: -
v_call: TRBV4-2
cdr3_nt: TGTGCCAGCAGCCCGACGACTAGCGGGAGTACCTACGAGCAGTACTTC
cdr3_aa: CASSPTTSGSTYEQYF

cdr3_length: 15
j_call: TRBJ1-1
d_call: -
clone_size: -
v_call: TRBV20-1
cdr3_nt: TGCAGTGCTAGAATAGACGGGACACTGAACACTGAAGCTTTCTTT
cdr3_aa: CSARIDGTLNTEAFF

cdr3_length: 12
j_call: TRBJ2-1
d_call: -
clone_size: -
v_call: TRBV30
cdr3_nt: TGTGCCTGGTCTGAGGGAGTTGTGGAGCAGTTCTTC
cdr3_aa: CAWSEGVVEQFF

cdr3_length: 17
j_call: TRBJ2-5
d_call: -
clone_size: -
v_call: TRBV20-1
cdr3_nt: TGCAGTGCTAGAGTCCTTCTAGGCCCAGCTTTGCAAGAGACCCAGTACTTC
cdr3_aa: CSARVLLGPALQETQYF

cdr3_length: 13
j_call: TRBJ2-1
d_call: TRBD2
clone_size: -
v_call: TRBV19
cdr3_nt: TGTGCCAGTAGCGAAGAAAGCGGGGATGAGCAGTTCTTC
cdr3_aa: CASSEESGDEQFF

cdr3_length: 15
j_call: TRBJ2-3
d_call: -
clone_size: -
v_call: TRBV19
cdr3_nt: TGTGCCAGTAGTATCGGTAGCGGTGGAGGAGATACGCAGTATTTT
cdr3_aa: CASSIGSGGGDTQYF

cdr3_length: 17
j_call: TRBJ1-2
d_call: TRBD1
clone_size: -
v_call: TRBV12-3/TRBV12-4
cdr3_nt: TGTGCCAGCAGTCTGGGGACAGGGGGGATCCGTGCCTATGGCTACACCTTC
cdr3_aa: CASSLGTGGIRAYGYTF

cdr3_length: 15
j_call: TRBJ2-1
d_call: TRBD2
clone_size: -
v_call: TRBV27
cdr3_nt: TGTGCCAGCATCCCGAGCGGGAGAGCCTACAATGAGCAGTTCTTC
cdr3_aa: CASIPSGRAYNEQFF

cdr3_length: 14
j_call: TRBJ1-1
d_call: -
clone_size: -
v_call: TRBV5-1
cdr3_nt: TGCGCCAGCAGCCTGACAGGTTCACACACTGAAGCTTTCTTT
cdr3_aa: CASSLTGSHTEAFF

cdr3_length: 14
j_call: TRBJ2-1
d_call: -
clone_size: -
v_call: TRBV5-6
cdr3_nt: TGTGCCAGCAGCTTACTAGCAGGGAACAATGAGCAGTTCTTC
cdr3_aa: CASSLLAGNNEQFF

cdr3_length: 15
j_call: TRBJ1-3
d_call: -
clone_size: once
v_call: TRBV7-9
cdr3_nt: TGTGCCAGCAGCCTGTACAGGGCTGCCGGAAACACCATATATTTT
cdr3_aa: CASSLYRAAGNTIYF

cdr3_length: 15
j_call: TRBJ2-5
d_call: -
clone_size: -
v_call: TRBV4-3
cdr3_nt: TGCGCCAGCAGCTCAAGATGGGGGGCTCAAGAGACCCAGTACTTC
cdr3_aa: CASSSRWGAQETQYF

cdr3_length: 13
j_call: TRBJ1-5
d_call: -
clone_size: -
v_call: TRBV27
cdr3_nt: TGTGCCAGCAGTCCTGGCGGGCGGCAGCCCCAGCATTTT
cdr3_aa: CASSPGGRQPQHF

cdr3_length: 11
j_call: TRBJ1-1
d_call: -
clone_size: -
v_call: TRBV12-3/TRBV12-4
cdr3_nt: TGTGCCAGCAGGGCGGGAACTGAAGCTTTCTTT
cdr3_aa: CASRAGTEAFF

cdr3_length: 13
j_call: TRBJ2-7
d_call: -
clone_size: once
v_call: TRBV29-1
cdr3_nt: TGCAGCGTTTGCTACGAGCTTGGATACGAGCAGTACTTC
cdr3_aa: CSVCYELGYEQYF

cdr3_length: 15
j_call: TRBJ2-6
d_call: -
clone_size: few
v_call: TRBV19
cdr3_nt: TGTGCCAGTAGTCCTGGCCGCTCTGGGGCCAACGTCCTGACTTTC
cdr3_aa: CASSPGRSGANVLTF

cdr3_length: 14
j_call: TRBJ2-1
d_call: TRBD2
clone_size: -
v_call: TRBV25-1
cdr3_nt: TGTGCCAGCACTCCGGGAGGGGGTGGAAATGAGCAGTTCTTC
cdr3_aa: CASTPGGGGNEQFF

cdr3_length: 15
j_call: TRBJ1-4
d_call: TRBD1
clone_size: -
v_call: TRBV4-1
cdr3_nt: TGCGCCAGCAGCCAAGGCGACAGGGTGAATGAAAAACTGTTTTTT
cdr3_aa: CASSQGDRVNEKLFF